This entry lists 30 T cell receptor beta chains sequenced from one sample in a study of T cells in Graves' hyperthyroidism and ophthalmopathy. Amplification of TCR beta CDR3 regions used RNA as the template. The TCR CDR3 first-round RT-PCR relied on the HTBI primer set. TCRdb itself ran the multiplex PCR reads through MiXCR, one entry per CDR3 protein. The sample carries more than 500,000 distinct CDR3 sequences, around 15% recorded once. Sequenced: blood. The receptors were gathered from a woman aged 25-40 years with Graves' hyperthyroidism.

The chain carries TRBV19 and TRBJ2-7; the D is unclear. Looked up from germline, CDR1 is LNHDA and CDR2 is SQIVND (reference sequence). V lost 1 base to trimming and J lost 4 bases, with 8 bases between them. This CDR3 region has 13 residues. The CDR3 region is CASSIVPGYEQYF. The CDR3 coding sequence is TGTGCCAGTAGTATAGTCCCCGGATACGAGCAGTACTTC.

This clonotype was seen many times. The V gene is TRBV3-1, the J gene TRBJ2-1; 12 positions match TRBD2. Unmatched junction bases numbered 5, after V lost 6 bases and J lost 5 bases. This CDR3 has 15 residues. Germline V gene data show CDR1 as LGHDT and CDR2 as YNNKEL (reference sequence). CDR3 loop: CASRLRLAGDNEQFF. As DNA, the CDR3 is TGTGCCAGCAGGCTACGACTAGCGGGGGACAATGAGCAGTTCTTC.

This clonotype occurred a few times. This chain links TRBV3-1 with TRBJ1-2, with D perhaps matching TRBD1 (5 bases). The CDR3 totals 13 residues. The V end was cut by 4 bases, the J end by 12 bases, with 18 bases between. The germline CDR1 and CDR2 sequences are LGHDT and YNNKEL (reference sequence). Written as DNA, the CDR3 is TGTGCCAGCAGCCCGAGCCCCGGGGCGGGAAACACCTTC. It encodes CASSPSPGAGNTF.

This clonotype was seen a handful of times. The chain has TRBV4-1 and TRBJ1-1, with TRBD1 identical over 9 bases. Trimming removed 1 base from V and 0 bases from J; junction bases left unmatched: 9. The CDR3 runs to 18 residues. CDR1 and CDR2 from the germline V gene are MGHRA and YSYEKL. The CDR3 coding sequence is TGCGCCAGCAGCCAAGCCGTTCTTGGGACAGGGTTGAACACTGAAGCTTTCTTT. Its protein product is CASSQAVLGTGLNTEAFF.

This clonotype was observed at least ten times. This rearrangement joins TRBV12-3 or TRBV12-4 to TRBJ2-2, with D hard to call. This CDR3 is 15 amino acids long. V shed 6 bases and J shed 7 bases, with 18 bases lying between them. The CDR3 DNA sequence: TGTGCCAGCAGCTCCCGAATCCTAGTGGGCGGGGAGCTGTTTTTT. This sequence encodes CASSSRILVGGELFF.

This chain connects TRBV30 to TRBJ1-1; TRBD1 matches at 8 bases. The length of the CDR3 is 15 residues. Germline V gene lookup returns CDR1 GTSNPN and CDR2 SVGIG (reference sequence). Trimming removed 3 bases from V and 0 bases from J; junction bases left unmatched: 6. The CDR3, as DNA: TGTGCCTGGAGAGTTCTGACAGGGGTGAACACTGAAGCTTTCTTT. Residues: CAWRVLTGVNTEAFF.

This clonotype has just a few counts. The chain employs TRBV6-2 or TRBV6-3 and TRBJ2-7; D gene uncertain. Germline CDR1 is MNHEY and CDR2 is SVGEGT. CDR3 length: 18 residues. V lost 2 bases and J lost 0, with 20 bases in between. CDR3: CASSYHTLRQSSSYEQYF. Here the CDR3 DNA reads TGTGCCAGCAGTTACCATACTCTGCGGCAGTCGAGCTCCTACGAGCAGTACTTC.

This chain links TRBV27 with TRBJ1-6, with D maybe TRBD1 (5 bases). Germline V gene sequence: CDR1 MNHEY, CDR2 SMNVEV (reference sequence). With 5 bases removed from V and 1 base from J, the gap between germline ends came to 9 bases. The CDR3 length is 15 residues. CDR3 residues: CASSGDRSYNSPLHF. The CDR3 region has the DNA TGTGCCAGCAGTGGTGACAGATCCTATAATTCACCCCTCCACTTT.

The chain has TRBV24-1 and TRBJ1-4; maybe TRBD1 (5 bases). The V end lost 11 bases, the J end lost 0 bases, and 9 bases lay between the germline ends. Germline V CDR1 and CDR2: KGHDR, SFDVKD. The CDR3 consists of 13 residues. The CDR3 reads CASQGATNEKLFF. CDR3 nucleotides: TGTGCCAGTCAAGGGGCAACTAATGAAAAACTGTTTTTT.

The chain uses TRBV3-1 and TRBJ2-1, with D uncertain. The CDR3 length is 19 residues. Germline lookup yields CDR1 LGHDT and CDR2 YNNKEL (reference sequence). The germline V and J ends were trimmed by 2 bases and 8 bases, with 28 bases remaining between them. The chain's CDR3 is CASSQNSYAAELRMDEQFF. The DNA for the CDR3 is TGTGCCAGCAGCCAAAACTCCTATGCCGCGGAGCTGAGGATGGATGAGCAGTTCTTC.

Ten or more counts support this clonotype. V gene TRBV6-1 combines with J gene TRBJ2-2; tentatively, D is TRBD2 (6 bases). CDR1 and CDR2 from the germline V gene are MNHNS and SASEGT. CDR3 length: 16 residues. Trimming removed 10 bases from V and 0 bases from J, with 18 bases in between. The CDR3: CAISPKVAANTGELFF. CDR3 nucleotides: TGTGCCATCTCCCCGAAGGTAGCGGCGAACACCGGGGAGCTGTTTTTT.

This clonotype was detected ten times or more. CDR3 coding DNA: TGTGCCAGCAGCCGGACAGGGGGGGACTCCTACGAGCAGTACTTC. This gives the protein CASSRTGGDSYEQYF. The V gene is TRBV7-2, the J gene TRBJ2-7, with 10 bases identical to TRBD1. Germline trimming cut 5 bases from V and 0 bases from J; bases unmatched to any gene: 4. Germline V gene lookup returns CDR1 SGHTA and CDR2 FQGNSA. The CDR3 extends over 15 amino acids.

This clonotype has a handful of counts. This chain joins TRBV6-1 and TRBJ1-5; the D gene is possibly TRBD1 (6 bases). V was trimmed by 6 bases and J by 4 bases, leaving 22 bases between them. Looked up from germline, CDR1 is MNHNS and CDR2 is SASEGT. This CDR3 is built from 17 residues. The CDR3 is CASSLTLIDRKNQPQHF. As DNA, the CDR3 is TGTGCCAGCAGCCTAACCTTGATTGACAGGAAGAATCAGCCCCAGCATTTT.

The chain couples TRBV6-5 to TRBJ2-6; D is uncertain. The V gene lost 0 bases and the J gene lost 6 bases, with 9 bases spanning the gap. This CDR3 spans 15 amino acids. Germline V gene sequence: CDR1 MNHEY, CDR2 SVGAGI. The CDR3 protein is CASSYSRLEANVLTF. The CDR3 DNA is TGTGCCAGCAGTTACTCCCGTTTGGAGGCCAACGTCCTGACTTTC.

This clonotype was found many times. The chain recombines TRBV6-1 with TRBJ1-1; D uncertain. The germline gives CDR1 MNHNS, CDR2 SASEGT. Deletions cut 5 bases from V and 5 bases from J, with 12 bases between. The CDR3 covers 13 residues. The CDR3 DNA follows: TGTGCCAGCAGTTCAGGTTCTTGGACTGAAGCTTTCTTT. Its protein is CASSSGSWTEAFF.

This clonotype was seen ten or more times. The V gene is TRBV7-2, the J gene TRBJ2-7; TRBD2 matches at 9 bases. Per the germline V gene, CDR1 is SGHTA and CDR2 is FQGNSA. Trimming removed 2 bases from V and 6 bases from J; junction bases left unmatched: 2. There are 13 residues in the CDR3. The DNA for the CDR3 is TGTGCCAGCAGCTTACTAGCGGGACTCGAGCAGTACTTC. Amino acid sequence: CASSLLAGLEQYF.

This clonotype was recorded many times. This sequence joins TRBV27 and TRBJ2-5; D uncertain. This CDR3 has 13 residues. Germline-derived CDR1 and CDR2 are MNHEY and SMNVEV (reference sequence). Trimming removed 3 bases from V and 3 bases from J, with 8 bases in between. CDR3 DNA sequence: TGTGCCAGCAGTTTCCAGGAAAAAGAGACCCAGTACTTC. Protein product: CASSFQEKETQYF.

There are many counts of this clonotype. The chain combines TRBV28 with TRBJ1-5, with D possibly being TRBD1 (5 bases). V lost 3 bases and J lost 5, with 11 bases in between. Germline V gene lookup returns CDR1 MDHEN and CDR2 SYDVKM. This CDR3 has 14 amino acids. The DNA for the CDR3 is TGTGCCAGCAGTTTTGTGAGGGACGATCAGCCCCAGCATTTT. Protein product: CASSFVRDDQPQHF.

In this sample, this clonotype turned up many times. The chain carries TRBV11-2 and TRBJ2-1; D remains ambiguous. From germline, CDR1 is SGHAT and CDR2 FQNNGV. CDR3 length equals 15 residues. Between the trimmed V and J ends, which lost 2 bases and 4 bases, there was a span of 12 bases. The CDR3 loop is CASSLSRSGYNEQFF. The CDR3 DNA is TGTGCCAGCAGCTTATCCCGCTCAGGATACAATGAGCAGTTCTTC.

At least ten counts were recorded for this clonotype. V is TRBV10-3 and J is TRBJ2-5; D gene uncertain. Per germline, CDR1 ENHRY and CDR2 SYGVKD. Deletions cut 5 bases from V and 5 bases from J, with 18 bases between. The CDR3 covers 15 residues. CDR3 sequence (DNA): TGTGCCATCAGTTCGAAGTCGGGCATTGGGGAGACCCAGTACTTC. This translates into CAISSKSGIGETQYF.

The chain couples TRBV7-2 to TRBJ2-2; no definite D call. The length of the CDR3 is 14 residues. CDR1 is SGHTA and CDR2 is FQGNSA in the germline V gene. Trimming took 2 bases from V and 4 from J, leaving 8 bases between them. This CDR3 is CASSLYQTTGELFF. CDR3 DNA: TGTGCCAGCAGCTTATATCAGACCACCGGGGAGCTGTTTTTT.

This clonotype was counted at least ten times. The V and J genes are TRBV20-1 and TRBJ1-2, with unresolved D. The germline V gene encodes CDR1 DFQATT and CDR2 SNEGSKA (reference sequence). V dropped 0 bases and J dropped 6 bases, with 11 bases sitting between them. CDR3 length: 13 amino acids. CDR3 DNA: TGCAGTGCTAGAGATAAAGGTGTTGATGGCTACACCTTC. Its translation is CSARDKGVDGYTF.

This clonotype was recorded many times. The chain has TRBV5-1 and TRBJ1-5; maybe TRBD1 (6 bases). This CDR3 contains 16 residues. Germline V gene sequence: CDR1 SGHRS, CDR2 YFSETQ. The ends were cut back, 4 bases at V and 7 bases at J, with 21 bases in the middle. The CDR3 bases are TGCGCCAGCAGCCCCACACAATCAGGGGCTGGACAGCCCCAGCATTTT. Translating it yields CASSPTQSGAGQPQHF.

This clonotype showed up many times. The J gene is TRBJ2-1, the V gene TRBV20-1; D possibly uses TRBD1 or TRBD2 (5 bases each). The CDR3 is 14 residues long. V gave up 8 bases and J gave up 0 bases, with 14 bases separating them. Germline V CDR1 and CDR2: DFQATT, SNEGSKA (reference sequence). DNA for the CDR3: TGCAGTTCCTGGGACCGTCGCTCCTACAATGAGCAGTTCTTC. Protein product: CSSWDRRSYNEQFF.

This clonotype occurred a few times. This sequence may be a read error, since a much larger clone differs from it by one base. The rearrangement joins TRBV28 to TRBJ2-3; no clear D gene. Germline CDR1 and CDR2: MDHEN and SYDVKM. The CDR3 has 17 residues. V was trimmed by 3 bases and J by 4 bases, leaving 20 bases between them. This CDR3 reads CASSFSTQDVGPDTQYF. Here the CDR3 DNA reads TGTGCCAGCAGTTTTTCCACGCAGGACGTCGGGCCAGATACGCAGTATTTT.

This clonotype appeared many times. The CDR3 loop is CASSFSRTPRDTEAFF. CDR3 nucleotides: TGCGCCAGCAGCTTTTCGAGGACCCCGAGAGACACTGAAGCTTTCTTT. This rearrangement joins TRBV5-1 to TRBJ1-1; no reliable D call. This CDR3 region has 16 residues. Germline V CDR1 and CDR2: SGHRS, YFSETQ. Deletions cut 2 bases from V and 3 bases from J, with 17 bases between.

CDR3 region: CSVAHGLDEQFF. CDR3 sequence (DNA): TGCAGCGTTGCCCACGGGTTGGATGAGCAGTTCTTC. The V gene is TRBV29-1, the J gene TRBJ2-1; no clear D. The CDR3 is made up of 12 amino acids. Germline V gene sequence: CDR1 SQVTM, CDR2 ANQGSEA. V was shortened by 4 bases and J by 8 bases, with 12 bases between the two germline ends.

V gene TRBV5-1 combines with J gene TRBJ2-2, with TRBD2 matching over 12 bases. Germline trimming cut 4 bases from V and 4 bases from J; bases unmatched to any gene: 5. The CDR3 runs to 16 residues. CDR1 and CDR2 (germline): SGHRS, YFSETQ. CDR3 nucleotides: TGCGCCAGCAGCCACGAGACTAGCGGGGGCACCGGGGAGCTGTTTTTT. It yields the protein CASSHETSGGTGELFF.

In this sample, this clonotype turned up many times. The chain combines TRBV28 with TRBJ2-7; 11 bases map to TRBD1. In germline, CDR1 is MDHEN, CDR2 SYDVKM. Trimming took 5 bases from V and 4 from J; bases not matched to a gene: 10. This CDR3 contains 16 residues. In DNA, the CDR3 is TGTGCCAGCAGTGGGGGACAGGGGGTCCGTTCGTACGAGCAGTACTTC. This gives the protein CASSGGQGVRSYEQYF. The full variable domain, its missing parts supplied by reference TRBV28 and TRBJ2-7, is DVKVTQSSRYLVKRTGEKVFLECVQDMDHENMFWYRQDPGLGLRLIYFSYDVKMKEKGDIPEGYSVSREKKERFSLILESASTNQTSMYLCASSGGQGVRSYEQYFGPGTRLTVT.

This clonotype was recorded at least ten times. V gene TRBV10-3 combines with J gene TRBJ1-1; 7 bases agree with TRBD1. CDR3 length: 14 residues. In germline, CDR1 is ENHRY, CDR2 SYGVKD. V dropped 0 bases and J dropped 5; count of bases not matched to a gene: 3. This CDR3 is CAISESPGGTEAFF. CDR3 DNA: TGTGCCATCAGTGAGTCCCCAGGGGGGACTGAAGCTTTCTTT.